This TCR beta chain was sequenced in a study of shared clonotypes between healthy human individuals. Study-wide findings and caveats: Naive subsets tended to show greater estimated richness than memory subsets.

Assay: immunoSEQ multiplex PCR; the TCRdb copy retains only in-frame clones and omits some. The table has roughly 1,500,000 clones, approximately 98.5% seen once; the top ten hold 0.36%. Germline loops: CDR1 SGHKS, CDR2 YYEKEE (reference sequence). CDR3 size: 18 residues. Trimming pared 3 bases from V and 2 bases from J, leaving 20 bases between. The sample holds one count of this clone. Its antigen is not identified. The source material was naive CD4+ T cells sorted from blood. Indicated subset: CD45RA+ positively selected. This clonotype originated in a man aged 30-40 years in good health. The chain has TRBV5-5 and TRBJ2-2; D possibly matches TRBD1 or TRBD2 (5 bases each). CDR3 DNA: TGTGCCAGCAGCTCTACGGGACGAGCTGAAGTTAACACCGGGGAGCTGTTTTTT. Residues: CASSSTGRAEVNTGELFF.